These 19 T cell receptor beta chains share one sample of origin, sequenced in a study of cytomegalovirus exposure and HLA in healthy donors. PCR was performed using 60 Vbeta and 13 Jbeta primers. Produced via immunoSEQ multiplex PCR; TCRdb's table is partial and in-frame only. Of about 110,000 clones in the sample, around three quarters are singletons; the top ten hold 7.7%. The material sequenced was PBMCs. These TCRs come from a woman aged 45-60 years in good health and CMV-seropositive.

The J gene is TRBJ2-4, the V gene TRBV6-1; 12 nucleotides line up with TRBD1. J was trimmed by 3 bases and V by 1 base; bases with no gene match: 13. CDR1 and CDR2 from the germline V gene are MNHNS and SASEGT. CDR3 length: 20 residues. Here the CDR3 DNA reads TGTGCCAGCAGTGAAGACTTCCTGGGGGACAGGGGGCGAGGCAAAAACATTCAGTACTTC. Encoded protein: CASSEDFLGDRGRGKNIQYF.

The chain recombines TRBV9 with TRBJ2-5, with a weak D call TRBD2 (6 bases). Trimming shortened V by 4 bases and J by 2 bases, and 15 bases separated the two germline ends. The CDR3 sequence is 15 residues long. Germline V CDR1 and CDR2: SGDLS, YYNGEE. CDR3 amino acids: CASSTGLRSQETQYF. The CDR3 DNA follows: TGTGCCAGCAGCACCGGACTACGGTCACAAGAGACCCAGTACTTC.

V is TRBV7-2 and J is TRBJ2-7; possibly TRBD1 for D (6 bases). V lost 0 bases and J 5 bases, leaving 11 bases between the germline ends. CDR3 length equals 14 residues. Germline CDR1 reads SGHTA; CDR2 reads FQGNSA. The CDR3 here is CASSLAGQSNEQYF. CDR3 sequence (DNA): TGTGCCAGCAGCTTAGCAGGACAGTCGAACGAGCAGTACTTC. Using reference TRBV7-2 and TRBJ2-7 for the parts outside the CDR3, the full variable domain is GAGVSQSPSNKVTEKGKDVELRCDPISGHTALYWYRQSLGQGLEFLIYFQGNSAPDKSGLPSDRFSAERTGGSVSTLTIQRTQQEDSAVYLCASSLAGQSNEQYFGPGTRLTVT.

There are a few counts of this clone. The chain carries TRBV6-5 and TRBJ1-1; 9 nucleotides line up with TRBD1. Germline CDR1 is MNHEY and CDR2 is SVGAGI. V trimming: 0 bases; J trimming: 5 bases; junction bases outside the gene matches: 7. The CDR3 totals 16 residues. The CDR3 sequence is CASSYSMATGGTEAFF. The DNA for the CDR3 is TGTGCCAGCAGTTACTCGATGGCGACAGGGGGGACTGAAGCTTTCTTT.

This chain uses TRBV5-1 with TRBJ2-5, with 12 bases lining up with TRBD2. The closer fit of TRBJ2-7 to the DNA end suggests the J call may be wrong. The CDR3 sequence is 17 residues long. Germline-derived CDR1 and CDR2 are SGHRS and YFSETQ. This chain's CDR3 is CASSPSLAGGRLYEQYF. In DNA, the CDR3 is TGCGCCAGCAGCCCTTCCCTAGCGGGGGGGCGTCTTTACGAGCAGTACTTC.

This chain links TRBV11-2 with TRBJ2-7; no clear D. Germline V CDR1 and CDR2: SGHAT, FQNNGV. This CDR3 spans 14 amino acids. The V end was cut by 5 bases, the J end by 2 bases, with 13 bases between. The CDR3 DNA reads TGTGCCAGCAGCGGAGCCCCTAGACCCTACGAGCAGTACTTC. This sequence encodes CASSGAPRPYEQYF.

The gene calls are TRBV4-1 and TRBJ1-2; 7 bases align to TRBD1. Trimming cost V 2 bases and J 2 bases; bases outside gene matches: 8. Germline V lookup: CDR1 MGHRA, CDR2 YSYEKL. The CDR3 is 16 amino acids. CDR3 bases: TGCGCCAGCAGCCAACCCGCCCGACAGGGAAACTATGGCTACACCTTC. Protein product: CASSQPARQGNYGYTF.

This rearrangement joins TRBV9 to TRBJ1-2; 7 bases align to TRBD1. With V trimmed by 3 bases and J by 4 bases, 0 bases remained unmatched. There are 12 residues in the CDR3. Germline CDR1 is SGDLS and CDR2 is YYNGEE. The CDR3 here is CASSGDSYGYTF. DNA of the CDR3: TGTGCCAGCAGCGGGGACAGCTATGGCTACACCTTC.

The chain has TRBV2 and TRBJ2-1, with TRBD2 identical over 8 bases. CDR1 SNHLY and CDR2 FYNNEI come from the germline V gene. After removal of 1 base from V and 7 bases from J, the junction contained 6 bases not matched to a gene. The CDR3 covers 15 residues. This CDR3 reads CASSEEAGEGNEQFF. CDR3 in DNA: TGTGCCAGCAGTGAAGAAGCGGGAGAGGGAAATGAGCAGTTCTTC.

The rearrangement links TRBV27 to TRBJ2-3; possible D gene TRBD1, 6 bases. The CDR3 runs to 13 residues. Germline lookup yields CDR1 MNHEY and CDR2 SMNVEV (reference sequence). V was cut by 5 bases and J by 7 bases, with 13 bases left in between. The CDR3 DNA reads as TGTGCCAGCAGTCCAGGGGTTGGCTATACGCAGTATTTT. Amino acid sequence: CASSPGVGYTQYF.

This chain connects TRBV7-7 to TRBJ2-2; 14 bases are a match to TRBD2. The CDR3 covers 17 residues. J was trimmed by 5 bases and V by 5 bases; bases with no gene match: 7. Germline V gene lookup returns CDR1 SSHAT and CDR2 FNYEAQ (reference sequence). This CDR3 is CASSPGLAGVGTGELFF. CDR3 bases: TGTGCCAGCAGCCCGGGACTAGCGGGAGTTGGAACCGGGGAGCTGTTTTTT. The entire variable domain, with the rest obtained from reference TRBV7-7 and TRBJ2-2, is as follows: GAGVSQSPRYKVTKRGQDVTLRCDPISSHATLYWYQQALGQGPEFLTYFNYEAQPDKSGLPSDRFSAERPEGSISTLTIQRTEQRDSAMYRCASSPGLAGVGTGELFFGEGSRLTVL.

This chain connects TRBV7-2 to TRBJ2-1, with D maybe TRBD1 (6 bases). The CDR3 has 13 amino acids. In germline, CDR1 is SGHTA, CDR2 FQGNSA. With 1 base removed from V and 12 bases from J, the gap between germline ends came to 13 bases. The CDR3 sequence is CASSLVVRGMQFF. The CDR3 bases are TGTGCCAGCAGCTTAGTGGTCAGGGGTATGCAGTTCTTC.

V usage is TRBV10-3 and J usage is TRBJ1-4; TRBD1 might be the D (5 bases). Trimming removed 6 bases from V and 6 bases from J, with 20 bases in between. This CDR3 has 16 amino acids. CDR1 and CDR2 (germline): ENHRY, SYGVKD. The CDR3 DNA is TGTGCCATCAGCGCAAAGGCCGGGACGGGGGATGAAAAACTGTTTTTT. Translation: CAISAKAGTGDEKLFF.

In the case of this clone: Distinct nucleotide sequences in the sample also encode this CDR3. The chain joins TRBV9 to TRBJ2-5; maybe TRBD2 (6 bases). The CDR3 loop spans 13 amino acids. The germline CDR1 and CDR2 sequences are SGDLS and YYNGEE. The ends were cut back, 2 bases at V and 2 bases at J, with 7 bases in the middle. The CDR3 loop is CASSVGGQETQYF. CDR3 sequence (DNA): TGTGCCAGCAGCGTTGGAGGGCAAGAGACCCAGTACTTC.

The chain employs TRBV7-6 and TRBJ2-3; tentative D call: TRBD2 (5 bases). This CDR3 has 12 amino acids. Trimming removed 5 bases from V and 8 bases from J, with 11 bases in between. The germline V gene encodes CDR1 SGHVS and CDR2 FNYEAQ. CDR3 in amino acids: CASSPLAGTQYF. In DNA, the CDR3 is TGTGCCAGCAGCCCCTTGGCGGGTACGCAGTATTTT.

The V and J genes are TRBV2 and TRBJ2-3; tentative D call: TRBD2 (7 bases). Looked up from germline, CDR1 is SNHLY and CDR2 is FYNNEI. Trimming pared 8 bases from V and 2 bases from J, leaving 14 bases between. The CDR3 extends over 14 amino acids. The CDR3 coding sequence is TGTGCCAGCGGACGGGGGGCGGTCACAGATACGCAGTATTTT. It specifies CASGRGAVTDTQYF. Based on the CDR3 plus reference TRBV2 and TRBJ2-3, the full variable domain is EPEVTQTPSHQVTQMGQEVILRCVPISNHLYFYWYRQILGQKVEFLVSFYNNEISEKSEIFDDQFSVERPDGSNFTLKIRSTKLEDSAMYFCASGRGAVTDTQYFGPGTRLTVL.

The rearrangement joins TRBV5-4 to TRBJ2-1; 8 bases agree with TRBD2. From germline, CDR1 is SGHNT and CDR2 YYREEE (reference sequence). The trim removed 10 bases at V and 4 bases at J, leaving 10 bases unmatched. CDR3 length: 14 amino acids. The DNA for the CDR3 is TGTGCCGCCCAAGGGACTAGTTCTTACAATGAGCAGTTCTTC. Encoded protein: CAAQGTSSYNEQFF.

Only a few counts were recorded for this clone. The chain couples TRBV12-2 to TRBJ2-7; TRBD1, the table's D call, was not compared with the DNA. TRBV12-2 is noted as a pseudogene. The CDR3 extends over 15 amino acids. Here the CDR3 DNA reads TGTGCAAGTCGCTACCCGGGGCAGGGGCCGTACGAGCAGTACTTC. Translation gives CASRYPGQGPYEQYF.

The gene calls are TRBV5-6 and TRBJ1-2, with a possible D match to TRBD1 (6 bases). CDR1 is SGHDT, CDR2 YYEEEE, per germline. Trimming pared 4 bases from V and 4 bases from J, leaving 14 bases between. CDR3 length: 14 residues. CDR3 DNA: TGTGCCAGCAGCCCCACAGGGATACGCTATGGCTACACCTTC. Translation: CASSPTGIRYGYTF.